This passage covers 19 T cell receptor beta chains from one sample sequenced in a study of T cell changes during pregnancy in multiple sclerosis. Libraries were prepared by immunoSEQ multiplex PCR; TCRdb keeps only in-frame clonotypes and omits some of them. The table has over 65,000 clones, roughly nine tenths seen once; the top ten hold 2.5%. Sample: peripheral blood, taken in the first trimester of pregnancy. These receptors came from a female donor with multiple sclerosis, enrolled in a pregnancy study.

V gene TRBV6-6 combines with J gene TRBJ2-5; D uncertain. Germline CDR1 MNHNY, CDR2 SVGAGI (reference sequence). The CDR3 contains 13 residues. V was shortened by 5 bases and J by 3 bases, with 10 bases between the two germline ends. In DNA, the CDR3 is TGTGCCAGCAGTCCTATATCGGAAGAGACCCAGTACTTC. Protein: CASSPISEETQYF.

V is TRBV7-9 and J is TRBJ2-7, with 11 bases fitting TRBD1. Germline V CDR1 and CDR2: SEHNR, FQNEAQ (reference sequence). V lost 5 bases, J lost 2 bases, and 2 bases stayed unmatched. This CDR3 contains 14 residues. CDR3 residues: CASSPGQGAYEQYF. The CDR3 DNA reads as TGTGCCAGCAGCCCGGGACAGGGGGCCTACGAGCAGTACTTC.

The J gene is TRBJ1-2, the V gene TRBV6-1; possible D gene TRBD1, 6 bases. The germline V gene has CDR1 MNHNS and CDR2 SASEGT. Trimming cost V 3 bases and J 4 bases, with 12 bases left between them. This CDR3 contains 14 residues. CDR3 nucleotides: TGTGCCAGCAGTGATGCGGGGGGCGGCTATGGCTACACCTTC. This sequence encodes CASSDAGGGYGYTF.

The rearrangement uses TRBV12-5 and TRBJ1-1; possible D gene TRBD1, 5 bases. V shed 10 bases and J shed 5 bases, with 20 bases lying between them. The CDR3 has 14 residues. Germline V lookup: CDR1 LGHNT, CDR2 FRNRAP. The CDR3 DNA reads TGTGCTATTTTCGCGGGGGGGGAGACAACTGAAGCTTTCTTT. It specifies CAIFAGGETTEAFF.

This clone was seen once. The chain uses TRBV16 and TRBJ2-4, with 7 bases that match TRBD2. Germline values: CDR1 KGHSY, CDR2 FQNENV. Trimming took 1 base from V and 4 from J; bases not matched to a gene: 7. CDR3 length: 16 residues. The CDR3 sequence is CASSQFGLAVKNIQYF. The CDR3 bases are TGTGCCAGCAGCCAATTTGGGCTAGCGGTAAAAAACATTCAGTACTTC.

This clone was seen once. The genes are TRBV9 and TRBJ1-1, with D tentatively TRBD1 (6 bases). The CDR3 contains 14 residues. V lost 0 bases and J 5 bases, leaving 11 bases between the germline ends. From germline, CDR1 is SGDLS and CDR2 YYNGEE. CDR3 in amino acids: CASSVAPGDTEAFF. CDR3 coding DNA: TGTGCCAGCAGCGTAGCTCCAGGGGATACTGAAGCTTTCTTT.

The gene calls are TRBV30 and TRBJ1-4; perhaps TRBD1 as D (5 bases). Germline lookup yields CDR1 GTSNPN and CDR2 SVGIG (reference sequence). Between the trimmed V and J ends, which lost 5 bases and 7 bases, there was a span of 20 bases. This CDR3 is 15 amino acids long. CDR3 bases: TGTGCCTGGGCGGCTCAACAGGTGGGGGGTGAAAAACTGTTTTTT. It translates to CAWAAQQVGGEKLFF.

This clone was counted between two and nine times. The DNA is omitted, as the CDR3 cannot be located on it reliably, and the CDR3 follows TCRdb's listing. Other nucleotide sequences from this sample produce the same CDR3. The chain recombines TRBV30 with TRBJ1-1; TRBD1 is the table's D call and was not checked against the DNA. Germline CDR1 and CDR2: GTSNPN and SVGIG (reference sequence). The CDR3 sequence runs 13 residues, both termini included. This CDR3 reads CAWRFAGGAKGFF.

The chain employs TRBV13 and TRBJ1-1; 7 bases fit TRBD1. Trimming cost V 2 bases and J 11 bases; bases outside gene matches: 5. This CDR3 spans 12 amino acids. The germline V gene encodes CDR1 PRHDT and CDR2 FYEKMQ (reference sequence). Written as DNA, the CDR3 is TGTGCCAGCAGCTTATCCGCAGGGGGGGCTTTCTTT. This sequence encodes CASSLSAGGAFF. The entire variable domain, with the rest obtained from reference TRBV13 and TRBJ1-1, is as follows: AAGVIQSPRHLIKEKRETATLKCYPIPRHDTVYWYQQGPGQDPQFLISFYEKMQSDKGSIPDRFSAQQFSDYHSELNMSSLELGDSALYFCASSLSAGGAFFGQGTRLTVV.

The chain joins TRBV6-5 to TRBJ1-1; a possible D gene is TRBD1 (5 bases). Looked up from germline, CDR1 is MNHEY and CDR2 is SVGAGI. V dropped 7 bases and J dropped 3 bases, with 15 bases sitting between them. The CDR3 is 14 residues long. The CDR3 sequence: CASTQSVGHTEAFF. The CDR3 nucleotides read TGTGCCAGCACTCAATCGGTGGGGCACACTGAAGCTTTCTTT.

The chain carries TRBV6-1 and TRBJ1-2; TRBD1 matches 7 bases. CDR3 length: 12 amino acids. Germline-derived CDR1 and CDR2 are MNHNS and SASEGT. V lost 2 bases and J lost 7; bases outside the gene matches: 1. CDR3 region: CASSEQGGGYTF. The DNA of the CDR3 is TGTGCCAGCAGTGAACAGGGGGGTGGCTACACCTTC.

In DNA, the CDR3 is TGTGCCAGCACCCAGATGGATGAGCAGTTCTTC. This codes for CASTQMDEQFF. The chain has TRBV6-5 and TRBJ2-1, with unresolved D. The CDR3 has 11 residues. The germline V gene has CDR1 MNHEY and CDR2 SVGAGI. Trimming stripped 7 bases from V and 8 bases from J, with 9 bases between.

This chain connects TRBV2 to TRBJ2-2; the match to TRBD1 covers 8 bases. Looked up from germline, CDR1 is SNHLY and CDR2 is FYNNEI. CDR3 length equals 15 residues. Losses at the gene ends were 6 bases for V and 2 bases for J; bases not matched to a gene: 5. The CDR3 here is CASRGDRTNTGELFF. The CDR3 nucleotides read TGTGCCAGCAGAGGGGACAGGACCAACACCGGGGAGCTGTTTTTT.

V gene TRBV27 combines with J gene TRBJ1-1; 9 bases are a match to TRBD1. The CDR3 spans 13 residues. The trim removed 4 bases at V and 4 bases at J, leaving 1 base unmatched. Per the germline V gene, CDR1 is MNHEY and CDR2 is SMNVEV (reference sequence). The CDR3 loop reads CASSWGQGTEAFF. The CDR3 DNA is TGTGCCAGCAGTTGGGGACAGGGCACTGAAGCTTTCTTT.

The J gene is TRBJ2-5, the V gene TRBV5-4; TRBD2 aligns across 9 bases. CDR1 is SGHNT, CDR2 YYREEE, per germline (reference sequence). The length of the CDR3 is 16 residues. The V and J ends lost 2 bases and 1 base, in that order; junction bases with no gene match: 6. In DNA form, the CDR3 reads TGTGCCAGCAGCTTTGAGCGGGGGGCCTCCCAAGAGACCCAGTACTTC. It is translated as CASSFERGASQETQYF.

CDR3 loop: CASGDRVTQPQHF. The CDR3 nucleotides are TGTGCCAGCGGGGACAGGGTTACTCAGCCCCAGCATTTT. This chain connects TRBV2 to TRBJ1-5, with 9 bases lining up with TRBD1. The germline V gene has CDR1 SNHLY and CDR2 FYNNEI. This CDR3 region has 13 residues. With 8 bases clipped from V and 6 bases from J, the junction kept 5 bases outside the gene matches.

This rearrangement joins TRBV6-1 to TRBJ1-4; perhaps TRBD1 as D (5 bases). The CDR3 is 14 residues long. Deletions cut 0 bases from V and 5 bases from J, with 7 bases between. The germline V gene has CDR1 MNHNS and CDR2 SASEGT. CDR3 in amino acids: CASSEAGGNEKLFF. CDR3 sequence (DNA): TGTGCCAGCAGTGAAGCTGGGGGGAATGAAAAACTGTTTTTT.

This clone appeared a single time. The chain uses TRBV5-4 and TRBJ1-2, with 11 bases matching TRBD1. This CDR3 region has 13 residues. Germline CDR1 is SGHNT and CDR2 is YYREEE (reference sequence). J was trimmed by 8 bases and V by 2 bases; bases with no gene match: 2. The CDR3 spells CASSFRDRGGYTF. CDR3 DNA sequence: TGTGCCAGCAGCTTCCGGGACAGGGGGGGCTACACCTTC.

The rearrangement uses TRBV7-6 and TRBJ1-3, with D possibly matching TRBD1 (5 bases). The CDR3 has 16 amino acids. V gave up 0 bases and J gave up 0 bases, with 9 bases separating them. Germline V gene sequence: CDR1 SGHVS, CDR2 FNYEAQ. CDR3 protein: CASSLASGPSGNTIYF. CDR3 coding DNA: TGTGCCAGCAGCTTAGCGTCAGGGCCCTCTGGAAACACCATATATTTT.